Listed below are T cell receptor beta chains from one sample, sequenced in a study of T cells after yellow fever vaccination. Each CDR3 protein is one row after TCRdb ran MiXCR on the 5' RACE reads. This table holds some 300,000 distinct CDR3 sequences, about 11% found once. The specimen comprised CD4+ T cells sorted from PBMCs, sampled 45 days after the yellow fever booster vaccination. These TCRs come from a man between 18 and 29 years old who received the YFV17D yellow fever vaccine. Both conserved end residues are part of each CDR3. The D gene is left open where the match is weak. The size field is filled for only some rows; it gives once, few, many or a size class.

size,V,J,D,length,DNA,CDR3
NA,TRBV3-1,TRBJ2-5,TRBD2,15,TGTGCCAGCAGCAAGGGGACTACCTTCCGGGAGACCCAGTACTTC,CASSKGTTFRETQYF
few,TRBV6-2/TRBV6-3,TRBJ1-1,TRBD1,19,TGTGCCAGCAGCTACGGGGCACCCCTTACGACAGGGGAGAACACTGAAGCTTTCTTT,CASSYGAPLTTGENTEAFF
many,TRBV6-5,TRBJ2-5,TRBD1,16,TGTGCCAGCAGTCCGAACCGACAGGGTTTCGGAGAGACCCAGTACTTC,CASSPNRQGFGETQYF
NA,TRBV4-3,TRBJ2-1,NA,15,TGCGCCAGCAGCCAAGAAGTGGTGGGGGCCAGTGAGCAGTTCTTC,CASSQEVVGASEQFF
NA,TRBV12-5,TRBJ2-1,NA,16,TGTGCTAGTGGTTTGGTAAAGTTCGGGGGATACAATGAGCAGTTCTTC,CASGLVKFGGYNEQFF
NA,TRBV3-1,TRBJ2-5,NA,16,TGTGCCAGCAGCCAAGTTTTCCCGTATCCTGTAGAGACCCAGTACTTC,CASSQVFPYPVETQYF
NA,TRBV6-1,TRBJ2-3,TRBD2,14,TGTGCCAGCAGTGAGTCAGCGGGGTTGGATACGCAGTATTTT,CASSESAGLDTQYF
few,TRBV6-6,TRBJ2-5,TRBD2,12,TGTGCCAGCAGTTACCAAAGACCGGGAGGGGACTTC,CASSYQRPGGDF
NA,TRBV6-1,TRBJ1-1,NA,16,TGTGCCAGCAGTGAAGGGGCAGCAGCACCGAACACTGAAGCTTTCTTT,CASSEGAAAPNTEAFF
few,TRBV6-1,TRBJ2-1,NA,15,TGTGCCAGCAGTGCCCATTTAGGACAGCTCGATGAGCAGTTCTTC,CASSAHLGQLDEQFF
few,TRBV30,TRBJ1-1,NA,13,TGTGCCTGGAGCACCTCCGGGAACACTGAAGCTTTCTTT,CAWSTSGNTEAFF
NA,TRBV6-5,TRBJ2-3,TRBD2,13,TGTGCCAGCAGACCCCCTCCAGCGGGGGGGTGGTATTTT,CASRPPPAGGWYF
few,TRBV27,TRBJ2-5,NA,13,TGTGCCAGCAGTTCCGTCACACAAGAGACCCAGTACTTC,CASSSVTQETQYF
few,TRBV28,TRBJ1-1,NA,13,TGTGCCAGCAGTTTATTTGGGGGAACTGAAGCTTTCTTT,CASSLFGGTEAFF
NA,TRBV5-1,TRBJ2-2,NA,15,TGCGCCAGCAGAGCCCCAGGGTCGAACACCGGGGAGCTGTTTTTT,CASRAPGSNTGELFF